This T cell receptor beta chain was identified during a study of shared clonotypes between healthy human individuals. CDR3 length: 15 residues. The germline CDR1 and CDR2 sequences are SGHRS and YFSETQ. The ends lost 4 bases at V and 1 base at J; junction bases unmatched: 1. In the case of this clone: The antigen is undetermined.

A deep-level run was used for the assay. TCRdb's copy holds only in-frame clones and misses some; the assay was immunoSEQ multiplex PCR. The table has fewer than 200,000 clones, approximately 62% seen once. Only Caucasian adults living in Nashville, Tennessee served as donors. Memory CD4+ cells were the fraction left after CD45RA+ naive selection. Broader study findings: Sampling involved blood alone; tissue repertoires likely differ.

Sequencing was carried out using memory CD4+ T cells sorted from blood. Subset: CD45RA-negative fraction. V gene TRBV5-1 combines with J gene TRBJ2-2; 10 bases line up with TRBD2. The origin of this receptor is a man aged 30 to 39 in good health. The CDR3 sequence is CASSRTSGNTGELFF. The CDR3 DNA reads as TGCGCCAGCAGCCGGACTAGCGGGAACACCGGGGAGCTGTTTTTT.